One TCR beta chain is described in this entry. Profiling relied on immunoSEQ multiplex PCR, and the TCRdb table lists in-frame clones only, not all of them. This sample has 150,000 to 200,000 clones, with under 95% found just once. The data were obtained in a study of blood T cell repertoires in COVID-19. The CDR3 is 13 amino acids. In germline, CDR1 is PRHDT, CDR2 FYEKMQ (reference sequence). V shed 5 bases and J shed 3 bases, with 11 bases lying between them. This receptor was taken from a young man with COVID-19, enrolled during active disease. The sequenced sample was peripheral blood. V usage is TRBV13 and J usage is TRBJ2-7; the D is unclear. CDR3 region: CASSTQLNYEQYF. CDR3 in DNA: TGTGCCAGCAGCACCCAACTGAACTACGAGCAGTACTTC.